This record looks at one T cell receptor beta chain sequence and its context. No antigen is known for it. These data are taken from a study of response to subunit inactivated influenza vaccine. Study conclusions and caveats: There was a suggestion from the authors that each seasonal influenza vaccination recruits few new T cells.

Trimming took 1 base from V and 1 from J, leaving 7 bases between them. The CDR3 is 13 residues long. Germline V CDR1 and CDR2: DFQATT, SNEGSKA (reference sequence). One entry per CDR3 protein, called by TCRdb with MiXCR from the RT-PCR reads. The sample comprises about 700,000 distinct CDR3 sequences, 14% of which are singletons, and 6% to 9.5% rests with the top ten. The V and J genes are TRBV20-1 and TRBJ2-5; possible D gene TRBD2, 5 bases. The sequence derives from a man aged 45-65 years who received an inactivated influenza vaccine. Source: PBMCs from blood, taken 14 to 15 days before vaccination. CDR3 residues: CSARAGIQETQYF. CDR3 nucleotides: TGCAGTGCTAGAGCGGGAATCCAAGAGACCCAGTACTTC.